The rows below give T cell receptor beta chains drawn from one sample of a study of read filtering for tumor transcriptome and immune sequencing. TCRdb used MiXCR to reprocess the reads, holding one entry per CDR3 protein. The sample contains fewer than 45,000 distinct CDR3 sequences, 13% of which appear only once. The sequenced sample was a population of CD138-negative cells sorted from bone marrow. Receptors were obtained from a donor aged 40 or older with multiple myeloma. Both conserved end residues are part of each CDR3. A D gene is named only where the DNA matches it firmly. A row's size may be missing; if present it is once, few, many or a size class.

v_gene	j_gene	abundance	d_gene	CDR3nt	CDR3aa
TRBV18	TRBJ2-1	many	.	TGTGCCAGCTCAGTTCGACAGCTCCTTGTTGAGCAGTTCTTC	CASSVRQLLVEQFF
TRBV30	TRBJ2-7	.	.	TGTGCCTGGGACCGGGGGATGGAGGGCGAGCAGTACTTC	CAWDRGMEGEQYF
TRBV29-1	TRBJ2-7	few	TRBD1	TGCAGCGCCAGAGGACAGGAGTTCTCCTACGAGCAGTACTTC	CSARGQEFSYEQYF
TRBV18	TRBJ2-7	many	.	TGTGCCAGCTCCCCAGGGGACCTATACGAGCAGTACTTC	CASSPGDLYEQYF
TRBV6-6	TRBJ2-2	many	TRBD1	TGTGCCAGCAGTTACATCATATCAGGGGGCCCCGGGGAGCTGTTTTTT	CASSYIISGGPGELFF
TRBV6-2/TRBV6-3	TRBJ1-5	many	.	TGTGCCAGCAGTTATGGTGGGGCAGCAAACCAGCCCCAGCATTTT	CASSYGGAANQPQHF
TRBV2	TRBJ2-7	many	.	TGTGCCAGCAGTGAGTACGCGGGGAGCTACGAGCAGTACTTC	CASSEYAGSYEQYF
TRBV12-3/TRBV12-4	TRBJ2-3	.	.	TGTGCCAGCAGTTTATACAGGGTGGGCACAGATACGCAGTATTTT	CASSLYRVGTDTQYF
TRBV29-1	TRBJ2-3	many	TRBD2	TGCAGCGTTGGAGCGGGAGGGCCAGATACGCAGTATTTT	CSVGAGGPDTQYF
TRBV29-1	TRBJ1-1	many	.	TGCAGCGTTGGGGACGAACGGGAACTGGCTTTCTTT	CSVGDERELAFF
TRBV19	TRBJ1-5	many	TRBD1	TGTGCCAGTAGTCTGACAGGGGAACAGCCCCAGCATTTT	CASSLTGEQPQHF
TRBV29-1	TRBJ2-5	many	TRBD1	TGCAGCGTGGACAGGGGGCAAGAGACCCAGTACTTC	CSVDRGQETQYF
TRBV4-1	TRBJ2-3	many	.	TGCGCCAGCAGCCAAGGGTCCAGCACAGATACGCAGTATTTT	CASSQGSSTDTQYF
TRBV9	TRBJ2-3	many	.	TGTGCCAGCAGCGTAAGCATCCACAGCACAGATACGCAGTATTTT	CASSVSIHSTDTQYF
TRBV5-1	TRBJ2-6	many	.	TGCGCCAGCAGCTTGGATCCGGGGGCCAACGTCCTGACTTTC	CASSLDPGANVLTF
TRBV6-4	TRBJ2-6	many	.	TGTGCCAGCAGTGACAGAACCGGGGGGGCCAACGTCCTGACTTTC	CASSDRTGGANVLTF
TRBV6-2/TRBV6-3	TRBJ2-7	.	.	TGTGCCAGCAGGCTCTTCAGCGGGCCTACCTACGAGCAGTACTTC	CASRLFSGPTYEQYF
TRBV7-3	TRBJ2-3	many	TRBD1	TGTGCCAGCAGGAAGGGGGCCGCAGATACGCAGTATTTT	CASRKGAADTQYF
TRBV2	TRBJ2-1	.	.	TGTGCCAGCAGGGGCCAGCCAGGAGGGGGTGAGCAGTTCTTC	CASRGQPGGGEQFF
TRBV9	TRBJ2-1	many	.	TGTGCCAGCAGCGTCGGCAGCTACAATGAGCAGTTCTTC	CASSVGSYNEQFF